Following are 22 T cell receptor beta chains from one sample sequenced in a study of Ad26.COV2.S vaccination and SARS-CoV-2 variants. As to treatment: some 20 received Ad26.COV2.S at low or high dose, single or two shots; several received placebo; per-sample allocation not given. All samples were drawn on day 63, counting from the first vaccine or placebo injection. Profiling relied on immunoSEQ multiplex PCR, and the TCRdb table lists in-frame clones only, not all of them. This table holds some 410,000 clones, roughly 90% found once. This specimen was peripheral blood, taken in a trial of Ad26.COV2.S vaccine versus placebo. These receptors all stem from a person aged 18 to 65 who received the Ad26.COV2.S COVID-19 vaccine or a placebo.

On this clone: Other DNA variants within this sample encode the same CDR3. The chain employs TRBV11-3 and TRBJ2-3, with a possible D match to TRBD2 (7 bases). Germline-derived CDR1 and CDR2 are SGHNT and YENEEA. V was cut by 0 bases and J by 0 bases, with 13 bases left in between. This CDR3 has 17 amino acids. The DNA for the CDR3 is TGTGCCAGCAGCTTAGATTCGGCGGGGGCTAGCACAGATACGCAGTATTTT. Translating gives CASSLDSAGASTDTQYF.

The chain is built from TRBV27 and TRBJ2-1; TRBD2 aligns across 9 bases. Germline CDR1 reads MNHEY; CDR2 reads SMNVEV (reference sequence). The CDR3 runs to 15 residues. V lost 7 bases and J lost 7; bases outside the gene matches: 11. The DNA for the CDR3 is TGTGCCAGCACCGTACGGGCTAGCGGGGTAAATGAGCAGTTCTTC. Residues: CASTVRASGVNEQFF.

The V call is TRBV28, the J call TRBJ2-7, with 7 nucleotides matching TRBD2. Per germline, CDR1 MDHEN and CDR2 SYDVKM. The CDR3 spans 18 residues. V shed 4 bases and J 7 bases; nucleotides not matched to a gene: 22. This CDR3 reads CASSSPAFASGDPLEQYF. The CDR3 DNA sequence: TGTGCCAGCAGTTCTCCAGCGTTTGCTAGCGGTGACCCTTTGGAGCAGTACTTC.

This chain joins TRBV7-2 and TRBJ2-2; D gene uncertain. Germline CDR1 is SGHTA and CDR2 is FQGNSA. The CDR3 spans 15 residues. V gave up 6 bases and J gave up 1 base, with 12 bases separating them. The CDR3 DNA reads as TGTGCCAGCAGACCCGGCCATAGGAACACCGGGGAGCTGTTTTTT. Amino acids: CASRPGHRNTGELFF.

The J gene is TRBJ2-5, the V gene TRBV7-2; 8 nucleotides align to TRBD1. CDR1 is SGHTA and CDR2 is FQGNSA in the germline V gene. The CDR3 has 16 residues. Germline trimming cut 2 bases from V and 7 bases from J; bases unmatched to any gene: 12. The CDR3 loop is CASSLRKLQGAGTQYF. CDR3 nucleotides: TGTGCCAGCAGCTTACGTAAGCTCCAGGGGGCAGGGACCCAGTACTTC.

This clone was picked up one time. Here the CDR3 DNA reads TGTGCCAGCAGTGATCCCGTCGGCAACAATCAGCCCCAGCATTTT. It yields the protein CASSDPVGNNQPQHF. The chain uses TRBV2 and TRBJ1-5; unclear D gene. This CDR3 has 15 residues. V was shortened by 3 bases and J by 3 bases, with 12 bases between the two germline ends. The V gene's germline CDR1 is SNHLY and CDR2 FYNNEI.

V and J are TRBV19 and TRBJ2-7; the D is unclear. The CDR3 contains 11 residues. V was cut by 10 bases and J by 0 bases, with 7 bases left in between. CDR1 and CDR2 from the germline V gene are LNHDA and SQIVND (reference sequence). This chain's CDR3 is CATEYSYEQYF. DNA for the CDR3: TGTGCCACCGAGTACTCCTACGAGCAGTACTTC.

The J gene is TRBJ1-1, the V gene TRBV4-1; 8 positions agree with TRBD1. CDR1 and CDR2 (germline): MGHRA, YSYEKL. Losses at the gene ends were 6 bases for V and 7 bases for J; bases not matched to a gene: 10. This CDR3 has 14 amino acids. CDR3 residues: CASRYGQGTSEAFF. CDR3 nucleotide sequence: TGCGCCAGCAGATACGGACAGGGTACGAGTGAAGCTTTCTTT.

This clone was counted once. This sequence joins TRBV14 and TRBJ2-5; no clear D. CDR3 length: 12 residues. Looked up from germline, CDR1 is SGHDN and CDR2 is FVKESK. The V end lost 4 bases, the J end lost 2 bases, and 5 bases lay between the germline ends. DNA of the CDR3: TGTGCCAGCAGCCTGGTACAAGAGACCCAGTACTTC. This sequence encodes CASSLVQETQYF.

The chain joins TRBV28 to TRBJ2-7, with TRBD1 matching over 8 bases. Germline lookup yields CDR1 MDHEN and CDR2 SYDVKM. The CDR3 is made up of 14 amino acids. V shed 6 bases, J shed 1 base, and the junction held 5 bases outside the gene matches. The CDR3 reads CASSAGTGSYEQYF. CDR3 nucleotides: TGTGCCAGCAGCGCCGGGACAGGTTCCTACGAGCAGTACTTC.

The chain uses TRBV5-4 and TRBJ1-1; D gene uncertain. The germline CDR1 and CDR2 sequences are SGHNT and YYREEE (reference sequence). V dropped 3 bases and J dropped 1 base, with 10 bases sitting between them. The CDR3 consists of 14 residues. The CDR3 DNA reads TGTGCCAGCAGCTCCGGACGGAAGAACACTGAAGCTTTCTTT. This codes for CASSSGRKNTEAFF.

The chain recombines TRBV29-1 with TRBJ2-7, with 10 bases matching TRBD1. In germline, CDR1 is SQVTM, CDR2 ANQGSEA. The CDR3 sequence is 15 residues long. Trimming cost V 6 bases and J 6 bases; bases outside gene matches: 14. The CDR3 here is CSVLGLGDRGSEQYF. In nucleotides, the CDR3 is TGCAGCGTACTCGGTTTGGGGGACAGGGGTTCCGAGCAGTACTTC.

CDR3 nucleotides: TGTGCCTGGAGTAGGGCACCGAGGGGTTACACTGAAGCTTTCTTT. Encoded protein: CAWSRAPRGYTEAFF. J is TRBJ1-1 and V is TRBV30; maybe TRBD1 (5 bases). V was cut by 2 bases and J by 3 bases, with 16 bases left in between. Germline V gene data show CDR1 as GTSNPN and CDR2 as SVGIG (reference sequence). The CDR3 has 15 residues.

The chain combines TRBV12-3 or TRBV12-4 with TRBJ2-5; weak D call: TRBD1 (5 bases). The CDR3 extends over 13 amino acids. The ends were cut back, 5 bases at V and 1 base at J, with 8 bases in the middle. CDR3 sequence (DNA): TGTGCCAGCAGTGGACAAGTCCAAGAGACCCAGTACTTC. As protein: CASSGQVQETQYF.

The rearrangement links TRBV3-1 (or the pseudogene TRBV3-2) to TRBJ1-1; D is unresolved. CDR1 and CDR2 (germline): LGHDT, YNNKEL (reference sequence). Between the trimmed V and J ends, which lost 0 bases and 1 base, there was a span of 6 bases. This CDR3 is built from 14 residues. The CDR3 region is CASSQDGTNTEAFF. The CDR3 coding sequence is TGTGCCAGCAGCCAAGATGGCACGAACACTGAAGCTTTCTTT.

The chain has TRBV27 and TRBJ2-5; 11 nucleotides match TRBD2. V gave up 10 bases and J gave up 5 bases; unmatched junction bases: 12. CDR1 and CDR2 from the germline V gene are MNHEY and SMNVEV (reference sequence). The CDR3 contains 15 residues. The CDR3 region has the DNA TGTGCCACCATGACTAGCGGGGTCGGTAGGGAGACCCAGTACTTC. Protein: CATMTSGVGRETQYF.

This clone occurred once. This rearrangement joins TRBV6-2 or TRBV6-3 to TRBJ1-5; a weak D match, TRBD1 (5 bases). Germline values: CDR1 MNHEY, CDR2 SVGEGT. The V end was cut by 6 bases, the J end by 16 bases, with 19 bases between. The CDR3 covers 12 residues. The CDR3 DNA is TGTGCCAGCAGCCACGACAGCTTTACGTGTCATTTT. Protein: CASSHDSFTCHF.

J is TRBJ2-1 and V is TRBV6-5; D ambiguous. V lost 4 bases and J lost 14, with 21 bases in between. The length of the CDR3 is 14 residues. CDR1 and CDR2 (germline): MNHEY, SVGAGI. The CDR3 loop reads CASSFRSSLAEEFF. Here the CDR3 DNA reads TGTGCCAGCAGTTTCCGGAGCTCCTTGGCCGAGGAGTTCTTC.

The chain joins TRBV6-1 to TRBJ2-3, with TRBD1 identical over 9 bases. The V segment lost 4 bases and the J segment 9 bases; nucleotides outside the gene matches: 14. Germline V lookup: CDR1 MNHNS, CDR2 SASEGT. This CDR3 region has 16 residues. CDR3 protein: CASSVITGGGISTQYF. CDR3 nucleotides: TGTGCCAGCAGTGTAATTACAGGGGGCGGAATTAGCACGCAGTATTTT.

The chain links TRBV5-1 to TRBJ1-5; 8 nucleotides match TRBD1. CDR3 size: 15 residues. The V gene end was trimmed by 3 bases and the J gene end by 1 base; junction bases not matched to a gene: 3. Germline CDR1 SGHRS, CDR2 YFSETQ. In DNA, the CDR3 is TGCGCCAGCAGCTGGGGGACAGGAAGCAATCAGCCCCAGCATTTT. Amino acids: CASSWGTGSNQPQHF. The whole variable domain, filled in from reference TRBV5-1 and TRBJ1-5, reads KAGVTQTPRYLIKTRGQQVTLSCSPISGHRSVSWYQQTPGQGLQFLFEYFSETQRNKGNFPGRFSGRQFSNSRSEMNVSTLELGDSALYLCASSWGTGSNQPQHFGDGTRLSIL.

The chain has TRBV30 and TRBJ2-5, with D unresolved. V shed 2 bases and J shed 4 bases, with 17 bases lying between them. Germline loops: CDR1 GTSNPN, CDR2 SVGIG (reference sequence). The CDR3 runs 15 residues. The DNA for the CDR3 is TGTGCCTGGAGTCCCCTTTATTGGCAGAGAGAGACCCAGTACTTC. Translating it yields CAWSPLYWQRETQYF.

The rearrangement uses TRBV5-1 and TRBJ2-7; D tentatively fits TRBD1 or TRBD2 (6 bases each). V was trimmed by 4 bases and J by 6 bases, leaving 17 bases between them. The CDR3 sequence is 14 residues long. CDR1 and CDR2 from the germline V gene are SGHRS and YFSETQ. The CDR3 protein is CASSPHLGGSEQYF. DNA of the CDR3: TGCGCCAGCAGCCCACACCTCGGGGGCTCCGAGCAGTACTTC.